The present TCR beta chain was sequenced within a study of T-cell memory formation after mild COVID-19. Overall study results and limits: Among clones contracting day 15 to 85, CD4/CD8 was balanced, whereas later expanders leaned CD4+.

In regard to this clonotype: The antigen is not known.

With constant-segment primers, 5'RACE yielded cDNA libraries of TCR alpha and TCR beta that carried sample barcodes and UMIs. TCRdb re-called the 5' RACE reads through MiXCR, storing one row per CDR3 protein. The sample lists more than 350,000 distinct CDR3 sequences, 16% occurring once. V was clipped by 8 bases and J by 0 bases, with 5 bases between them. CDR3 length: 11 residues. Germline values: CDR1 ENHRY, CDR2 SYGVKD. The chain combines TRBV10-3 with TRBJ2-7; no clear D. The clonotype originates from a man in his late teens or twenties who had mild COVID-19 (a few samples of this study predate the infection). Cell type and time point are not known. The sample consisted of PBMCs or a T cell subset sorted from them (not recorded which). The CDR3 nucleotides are TGTGCCATCGGAAACTCCTACGAGCAGTACGTC. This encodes CAIGNSYEQYV.